The sequence of this T cell receptor beta chain was determined in a study of shared clonotypes between healthy human individuals (TCRdb year 2020). Regarding the study in general: The cohort comprised two women and three men aged 18 to 49 years. For each donor, three plates each were used for CD4 naive and CD4 memory, two plates were used for CD8 naive, and one plate was used for CD8 memory. Blood TCR repertoires of a handful of healthy adults were deeply sequenced to estimate repertoire size and the extent of clonotype sharing between individuals. Different laboratories and diverse techniques were used to prepare libraries and sequence TCR repertoires, to increase sequencing depth and limit assay-specific biases. Each donor's leukapheresis produced roughly between roughly 0.85 and 10 billion PBMCs. Broader findings and caveats from the paper: Pairwise subsampling led to the expectation that sequencing depth would affect the degree of clonotype sharing among donors. Approximately 4.8% of naive CD4, 3.5% of naive CD8, about 2.5% of memory CD4, and 0.4% of memory CD8 clonotypes were shared across a few donors. Naive subsets generally had larger estimated clonotype richness than memory subsets did. Sampling was limited to blood, and TCR repertoires in tissue likely differ from TCR repertoires in blood. Even with the large sequencing depth, rarefaction of the sorted-subset datasets indicated that sequencing was incomplete. Higher generation probabilities were observed for clonotypes shared by all four sorted-subset donors than for non-shared clonotypes. Because the study included only a small number of donors, the genetic and exposure-history diversity represented was limited.

With respect to this clone: The antigen this receptor binds is unknown. Qualities for individual bases were not recorded, and no much larger clone is one base off.

Using the deep immunoSEQ assay, TCR CDR3 regions were amplified from genomic DNA by multiplex PCR. For each cell subset, the extracted genomic DNA was distributed evenly across all wells of several immunoSEQ 96-well plates, and each plate served as one replicate. Each replicate PCR for sorted subsets received 200 ng genomic DNA, equal to tens of thousands of T cell genomes. The purified libraries were quantified using a Qubit 3.0 fluorometer, sized with a Bioanalyzer 2100, and then quantified again using the KAPA Library Quantification kit. Each immunoSEQ 96-well plate was sequenced on its own single-read 150-cycle Illumina NextSeq 550 flow cell. The source study handled its data this way. Because the immunoSEQ output included only junctional sequences and no quality scores, the filtering could not be the same as the filtering used for full-length reads. Sequences were annotated with PyIR, a Python wrapper for IgBLAST v1.9, using IMGT germline references to assign V/J genes and CDR3. Reads with weak V/J assignments (E-value above 1e-6), missing CDR3, stop codons, out-of-frame junctions, or ambiguous translated residues were removed. V3J clonotypes were defined as sequences sharing an identical inferred V gene, J gene, and CDR3 amino acid sequence. The percentage overlap between two repertoires was calculated by dividing the number of shared unique clonotypes by the size of the smaller repertoire. Repertoire richness was assessed with RTK rarefaction, the Chao1 estimator, and Recon v2.1 estimates of unobserved clonotypes. Generation probabilities were computed with OLGA for all TCRbeta clonotypes obtained by the gDNA method from a few donors. TCRdb obtained this table from immuneACCESS and retained in-frame rearrangements with V and J assigned. These tables miss some clones; where compared with another copy, unresolved V genes account for less than half of the shortfall, and the remainder is unexplained. For V, J and clone size, that table is used; D and trimming come from the DNA. Across this sample there are some 2,500,000 clones, with about nine tenths seen only once. Clones ranked in the top ten supply 0.3% to 0.45% of the sample.

Healthy HIV-negative adults with no recently reported acute infections or vaccinations were included as donors. Every donor was a Caucasian adult residing in Nashville, Tennessee, USA. CD4+ T cells were enriched by magnetic negative selection, after which naive cells were positively selected on CD45RA and the negative fraction was taken as the memory subset. Blood was obtained by leukapheresis, after which PBMCs were separated by Ficoll-Histopaque density gradient centrifugation and cryopreserved in liquid nitrogen vapor phase. Purity and quantity of every magnetically sorted T cell population were checked by analytical flow cytometry. Each sorted fraction had its genomic DNA isolated and then quantified by UV absorbance on a Nanodrop 2000c. For this chain, trimming is 6 bases at the V end and 6 bases at the J end, and the number of junction bases without a gene match is 8. From the cysteine through the phenylalanine, the CDR3 covers 15 amino acids. This entry keeps only the CDR3 DNA: 45 bases, framed from base 1. CDR1 and CDR2 are drawn from the germline V gene: SNHLY, FYNNEI.

The sequence derives from a man aged 18 to 29 in good health. Some clones in this sample may be carry-over from other donors' samples. The V and J segments used are TRBV2 and TRBJ2-6, with 7 junctional bases fitting TRBD1. What was sequenced was naive CD4+ T cells from PBMCs. The cell subset or site tag for this specimen amounts to: CD45RA+ positively selected. The nucleotide sequence reads TGTGCCAGCAGACTTACAGGGGTAGCGGCCAACGTCCTGACTTTC. Its protein product is CASRLTGVAANVLTF. With all but the CDR3 taken from the reference TRBV2 and TRBJ2-6 genes, the full variable domain is: EPEVTQTPSHQVTQMGQEVILRCVPISNHLYFYWYRQILGQKVEFLVSFYNNEISEKSEIFDDQFSVERPDGSNFTLKIRSTKLEDSAMYFCASRLTGVAANVLTFGAGSRLTVL.